The sequence of this T cell receptor (beta chain) was determined in a study of shared clonotypes between healthy human individuals. On this clone itself: Other DNA sequences in this specimen translate into the identical CDR3.

The CDR3 is made up of 14 amino acids. Between the trimmed V and J ends, which lost 0 bases and 0 bases, there was a span of 4 bases. CDR1 and CDR2 from the germline V gene are SGDLS and YYNGEE. The data were produced by immunoSEQ multiplex PCR, yet TCRdb's version contains in-frame clones alone and is incomplete. In the table there are 550,000 to 750,000 clones, about 92% of which are singletons. Selected positively for CCR7 and CD45RO-negative, naive CD8 cells excluded terminally differentiated effector memory CD45RA+ cells. The sequence came from a man between 25 and 39 years old in good health. The chain recombines TRBV9 with TRBJ1-5, with D hard to call. Sequencing was done on a sample of naive CD8+ T cells sorted from blood. The CDR3 here is CASSVGSSNQPQHF. As DNA, the CDR3 is TGTGCCAGCAGCGTAGGATCTAGCAATCAGCCCCAGCATTTT.